Shown below are 23 T cell receptor beta chains from a single sample sequenced in a study of vaccination effects on CD4 cells after COVID-19. Viral peptide pool expansion of antigen-specific CD4+ T cells preceded sequencing in the ViraFEST assay. CD4+ T cell isolation took place after nine to eleven days of culture. The person acquired a PCR-confirmed SARS-CoV-2 infection between March and December 2020. Clones were sequenced by immunoSEQ multiplex PCR, and TCRdb holds only the in-frame ones, with some missing. The table records some 40,000 clones, around 72% of them present only once. No cognate antigen is known for these TCRs. Here the sequenced sample was CD4+ T cells from PBMCs cultured with HCoV-NL63 spike peptides, taken before COVID-19 vaccination. The receptors were gathered from a human donor who had a prior SARS-CoV-2 infection.

V usage is TRBV5-4 and J usage is TRBJ2-6; D unclear. The CDR3 contains 19 residues. Germline V gene sequence: CDR1 SGHNT, CDR2 YYREEE (reference sequence). With 0 bases removed from V and 1 base from J, the gap between germline ends came to 17 bases. CDR3 in amino acids: CASSLGGLVVGSGANVLTF. DNA of the CDR3: TGTGCCAGCAGCTTGGGTGGTCTCGTTGTAGGGTCTGGGGCCAACGTCCTGACTTTC.

The chain links TRBV6-2 or TRBV6-3 to TRBJ2-1; TRBD2 aligns across 10 bases. V lost 6 bases, J lost 2 bases, and 7 bases stayed unmatched. Germline values: CDR1 MNHEY, CDR2 SVGEGT. There are 16 residues in the CDR3. The CDR3 is CASSPRGLAAYNEQFF. CDR3 DNA: TGTGCCAGCAGCCCTCGTGGACTAGCGGCCTACAATGAGCAGTTCTTC.

The J gene is TRBJ1-1, the V gene TRBV27, with D perhaps matching TRBD1 (6 bases). CDR1 is MNHEY and CDR2 is SMNVEV in the germline V gene (reference sequence). The CDR3 spans 14 residues. Trimming removed 7 bases from V and 0 bases from J, with 12 bases in between. CDR3 sequence reads: CASIGQTMNTEAFF. The CDR3 DNA reads as TGTGCCAGCATTGGACAGACTATGAACACTGAAGCTTTCTTT.

This chain links TRBV11-2 with TRBJ2-1; D remains ambiguous. Trimming left V 5 bases short and J 7 bases short, with 18 bases between. Germline V gives CDR1 SGHAT, CDR2 FQNNGV. The CDR3 totals 15 residues. The CDR3 loop reads CASSLQWGVENEQFF. The CDR3, as DNA: TGTGCCAGCAGCCTGCAGTGGGGTGTGGAGAATGAGCAGTTCTTC.

The chain combines TRBV2 with TRBJ2-1; D gene ambiguous. In germline, CDR1 is SNHLY, CDR2 FYNNEI. V lost 5 bases to trimming and J lost 10 bases, with 9 bases between them. This CDR3 spans 11 amino acids. The CDR3, as DNA: TGTGCCAGCAGTAAATTAGAGGAGCAGTTCTTC. It translates to CASSKLEEQFF.

The chain uses TRBV18 and TRBJ1-1; 10 nucleotides match TRBD1. The CDR3 is 15 amino acids. Germline assignment: CDR1 KGHSH and CDR2 LQKENI. Losses at the gene ends were 5 bases for V and 3 bases for J; bases not matched to a gene: 6. The CDR3 DNA is TGTGCCAGCTCAGCCCGGACAGGGGGAGACACTGAAGCTTTCTTT. Its protein is CASSARTGGDTEAFF.

This chain joins TRBV4-3 and TRBJ2-3; D remains ambiguous. The CDR3 is made up of 14 amino acids. Per germline, CDR1 LGHNA and CDR2 YSLEER. The ends were cut back, 1 base at V and 0 bases at J, with 5 bases in the middle. The DNA for the CDR3 is TGCGCCAGCAGCCAAGGAATTAGCACAGATACGCAGTATTTT. Translated: CASSQGISTDTQYF.

The gene calls are TRBV30 and TRBJ2-1; 9 nucleotides align to TRBD2. The CDR3 runs 16 residues. Germline CDR1 and CDR2: GTSNPN and SVGIG (reference sequence). The ends lost 0 bases at V and 7 bases at J; junction bases unmatched: 10. The CDR3 loop reads CAWSVLSVAGVNEQFF. The CDR3 bases are TGTGCCTGGAGTGTATTGTCGGTAGCGGGAGTAAATGAGCAGTTCTTC.

There are a few counts of this clone. This chain connects TRBV5-1 to TRBJ2-3; D remains unclear. Germline-derived CDR1 and CDR2 are SGHRS and YFSETQ. CDR3 size: 14 residues. V was pared by 0 bases and J by 2 bases, with 7 bases between. The CDR3 sequence: CASSLGQITDTQYF. In nucleotides, the CDR3 is TGCGCCAGCAGCTTGGGCCAGATCACAGATACGCAGTATTTT.

This chain connects TRBV10-3 to TRBJ2-5; D tentatively fits TRBD1 or TRBD2 (5 bases each). CDR3 length: 15 residues. Looked up from germline, CDR1 is ENHRY and CDR2 is SYGVKD. Trimming took off 10 bases at V and 3 bases at J, with 21 bases between the two ends. For the CDR3, the DNA is TGTGCCACACGCCGCCGGGACGACCGGAAAGAGACCCAGTACTTC. This gives the protein CATRRRDDRKETQYF.

The chain joins TRBV3-1 (or the pseudogene TRBV3-2) to TRBJ2-1; D is possibly TRBD1 (6 bases). The V gene lost 3 bases and the J gene lost 8 bases, with 14 bases spanning the gap. This CDR3 spans 14 amino acids. Looked up from germline, CDR1 is LGHDT and CDR2 is YNNKEL (reference sequence). CDR3 protein: CASSQGQGWDEQFF. The CDR3 coding sequence is TGTGCCAGCAGCCAGGGGCAGGGGTGGGATGAGCAGTTCTTC.

The gene calls are TRBV5-4 and TRBJ2-7, with D hard to call. Between the trimmed V and J ends, which lost 2 bases and 7 bases, there was a span of 22 bases. Germline V lookup: CDR1 SGHNT, CDR2 YYREEE (reference sequence). This CDR3 has 16 residues. CDR3 nucleotides: TGTGCCAGCAGCTTTGGCCCGAGCGTCAGTGGTCAGGAGCAGTACTTC. Translating gives CASSFGPSVSGQEQYF.

This clone has only one observation. For the CDR3, the DNA is TGTGCCAGCAGCCCGGGACAGGGCTCGTTTTTTGAGCAGTTCTTC. The encoded protein is CASSPGQGSFFEQFF. The chain joins TRBV7-2 to TRBJ2-1, with 9 bases that match TRBD1. The CDR3 is 15 amino acids. The V and J ends lost 5 bases and 9 bases, in that order; junction bases with no gene match: 11. The germline V gene encodes CDR1 SGHTA and CDR2 FQGNSA.

This clone has only one observation. The chain couples TRBV9 to TRBJ1-3; 8 bases are a match to TRBD1. Germline assignment: CDR1 SGDLS and CDR2 YYNGEE. The CDR3 spans 19 residues. The junction had 11 bases not matched to a gene; V was cut back by 0 bases and J by 0 bases. The CDR3 spells CASSVGTSTGATSGNTIYF. DNA of the CDR3: TGTGCCAGCAGCGTAGGGACTTCGACAGGGGCGACCTCTGGAAACACCATATATTTT. Complete variable domain (other parts from reference TRBV9 and TRBJ1-3): DSGVTQTPKHLITATGQRVTLRCSPRSGDLSVYWYQQSLDQGLQFLIQYYNGEERAKGNILERFSAQQFPDLHSELNLSSLELGDSALYFCASSVGTSTGATSGNTIYFGEGSWLTVV.

The CDR3 DNA follows: TGTGCCAGCCGAGACAGGGTATGGTCACCCCTCCACTTT. As protein: CASRDRVWSPLHF. The chain has TRBV27 and TRBJ1-6; TRBD1 matches at 7 bases. Germline loops: CDR1 MNHEY, CDR2 SMNVEV (reference sequence). V dropped 8 bases and J dropped 10; count of bases not matched to a gene: 8. This CDR3 is built from 13 residues.

The chain carries TRBV18 and TRBJ2-5; D is possibly TRBD2 (5 bases). CDR3 length equals 13 residues. The V end lost 3 bases, the J end lost 1 base, and 6 bases lay between the germline ends. Germline V lookup: CDR1 KGHSH, CDR2 LQKENI. The CDR3 sequence is CASSPGVQETQYF. DNA of the CDR3: TGTGCCAGCTCACCCGGGGTCCAAGAGACCCAGTACTTC.

This chain links TRBV7-2 with TRBJ2-7; no definite D call. Between the trimmed V and J ends, which lost 4 bases and 3 bases, there was a span of 13 bases. The length of the CDR3 is 14 residues. Germline lookup yields CDR1 SGHTA and CDR2 FQGNSA. CDR3: CASSSTIWGYEQYF. The CDR3 DNA sequence: TGTGCCAGCAGCTCCACCATCTGGGGCTACGAGCAGTACTTC.

As DNA, the CDR3 is TGTGCCAGCAGCTCTGGGGGGCTCCGCTATAATTCACCCCTCCACTTT. As protein: CASSSGGLRYNSPLHF. The chain combines TRBV5-8 with TRBJ1-6; tentative D call: TRBD1 (6 bases). From germline, CDR1 is SGHTS and CDR2 YDEGEE. Trimming cost V 3 bases and J 3 bases, with 13 bases left between them. The CDR3 is 16 residues long.

This clone was detected only once. V usage is TRBV11-2 and J usage is TRBJ1-2; D gene unclear. Germline V gene lookup returns CDR1 SGHAT and CDR2 FQNNGV. V lost 3 bases to trimming and J lost 2 bases, with 4 bases between them. The CDR3 covers 12 residues. The DNA of the CDR3 is TGTGCCAGCAGCTTCGACAACTATGGCTACACCTTC. Translating it yields CASSFDNYGYTF. Using reference TRBV11-2 and TRBJ1-2 for the parts outside the CDR3, the full variable domain is EAGVAQSPRYKIIEKRQSVAFWCNPISGHATLYWYQQILGQGPKLLIQFQNNGVVDDSQLPKDRFSAERLKGVDSTLKIQPAKLEDSAVYLCASSFDNYGYTFGSGTRLTVV.

The count of this clone is one. The V gene is TRBV12-3 or TRBV12-4, the J gene TRBJ2-1; either TRBD1 or TRBD2 may fit D (6 bases each). Trimming removed 3 bases from V and 9 bases from J, with 12 bases in between. There are 13 residues in the CDR3. CDR3 amino acids: CASSFGGQGEQFF. CDR3 nucleotide sequence: TGTGCCAGCAGTTTTGGGGGGCAGGGTGAGCAGTTCTTC.

The chain combines TRBV7-8 with TRBJ1-1, with a possible D match to TRBD1 (5 bases). The V end was cut by 6 bases, the J end by 3 bases, with 17 bases between. CDR1 and CDR2 (germline): SGHVS, FQNEAQ. This CDR3 is 15 amino acids long. CDR3 amino acids: CASSSQDIRDTEAFF. The CDR3, as DNA: TGTGCCAGCAGTAGCCAAGACATCAGGGACACTGAAGCTTTCTTT.

The rearrangement uses TRBV7-3 and TRBJ1-1; D is possibly TRBD1 (5 bases). V was shortened by 2 bases and J by 4 bases, with 11 bases between the two germline ends. The CDR3 contains 14 residues. CDR1 SGHTA and CDR2 FQGTGA come from the germline V gene. In DNA form, the CDR3 reads TGTGCCAGCAGCTTATTGGGGGGTAGCACTGAAGCTTTCTTT. Translated: CASSLLGGSTEAFF.

The chain is built from TRBV5-1 and TRBJ2-3; possibly TRBD1 for D (6 bases). The CDR3 extends over 14 amino acids. V was pared by 1 base and J by 6 bases, with 12 bases between. In germline, CDR1 is SGHRS, CDR2 YFSETQ. CDR3 in amino acids: CASSLWGQGDTQYF. CDR3 DNA: TGCGCCAGCAGCTTGTGGGGCCAGGGGGATACGCAGTATTTT.